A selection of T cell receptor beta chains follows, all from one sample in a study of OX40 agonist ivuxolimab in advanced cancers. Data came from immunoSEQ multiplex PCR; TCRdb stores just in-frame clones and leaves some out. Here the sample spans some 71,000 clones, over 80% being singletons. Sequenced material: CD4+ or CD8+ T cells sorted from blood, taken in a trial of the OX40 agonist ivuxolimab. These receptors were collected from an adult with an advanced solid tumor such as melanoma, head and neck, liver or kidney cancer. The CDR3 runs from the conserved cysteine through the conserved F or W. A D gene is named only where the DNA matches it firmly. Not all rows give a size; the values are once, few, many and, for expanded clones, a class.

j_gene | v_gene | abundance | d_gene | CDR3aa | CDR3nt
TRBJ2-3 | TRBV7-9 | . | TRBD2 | CASSLVGTSSTDTQYF | TGTGCCAGCAGCTTAGTGGGGACTAGCAGCACAGATACGCAGTATTTT
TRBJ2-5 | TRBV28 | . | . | CASSFRETQYF | TGTGCCAGCAGTTTCAGGGAGACCCAGTACTTC
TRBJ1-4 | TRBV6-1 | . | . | CASRGVATNEKLFF | TGTGCCAGCAGAGGGGTTGCAACTAATGAAAAACTGTTTTTT
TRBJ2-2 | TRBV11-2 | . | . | CASSSGVHTGELFF | TGTGCCAGCAGTTCAGGGGTCCACACCGGGGAGCTGTTTTTT
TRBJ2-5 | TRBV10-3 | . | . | CAIRGGTDGETQYF | TGTGCCATCAGGGGGGGGACAGATGGAGAGACCCAGTACTTC
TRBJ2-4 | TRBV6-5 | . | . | CASSPSQGASDIQYF | TGTGCCAGCAGTCCTTCACAGGGTGCCTCGGACATTCAGTACTTC
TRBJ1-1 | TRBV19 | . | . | CASSRREDTEAFF | TGTGCCAGTAGTAGGAGAGAGGACACTGAAGCTTTCTTT
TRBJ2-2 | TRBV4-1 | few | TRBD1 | CASSQGQGEGTGELFF | TGCGCCAGCAGCCAAGGGCAGGGGGAAGGTACCGGGGAGCTGTTTTTT
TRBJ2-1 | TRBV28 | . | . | CASILADSYNEQFF | TGTGCCAGCATCCTAGCCGACAGTTACAATGAGCAGTTCTTC
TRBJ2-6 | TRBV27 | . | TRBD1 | CASSPDRGLGANVLTF | TGTGCCAGCAGTCCGGACAGGGGGCTTGGGGCCAACGTCCTGACTTTC
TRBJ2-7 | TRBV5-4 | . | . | CASRRDLAYEQYF | TGTGCCAGCAGACGGGACTTGGCCTACGAGCAGTACTTC
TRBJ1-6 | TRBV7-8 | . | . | CASSLTVDSPLHF | TGTGCCAGCAGCCTGACAGTTGATTCACCCCTCCACTTT
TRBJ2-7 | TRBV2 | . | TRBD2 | CASRIPTSGRIYEQYF | TGTGCCAGCAGGATACCGACTAGCGGGAGAATCTACGAGCAGTACTTC
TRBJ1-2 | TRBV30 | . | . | CAWSGFRTVSYTF | TGTGCCTGGAGTGGCTTCAGGACAGTAAGCTACACCTTC
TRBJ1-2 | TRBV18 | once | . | CASSPPVAGYGYTF | TGTGCCAGCTCACCACCGGTTGCAGGGTATGGCTACACCTTC
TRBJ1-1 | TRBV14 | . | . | CASSQESNTEAFF | TGTGCCAGCAGCCAAGAATCGAACACTGAAGCTTTCTTT
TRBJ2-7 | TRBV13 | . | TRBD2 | CASSLGGLAGGPYEQYF | TGTGCCAGCAGCTTAGGAGGACTAGCGGGAGGGCCATACGAGCAGTACTTC
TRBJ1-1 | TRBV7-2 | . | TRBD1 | CASSPGQGGKAFF | TGTGCCAGCAGCCCGGGACAGGGTGGCAAAGCTTTCTTT
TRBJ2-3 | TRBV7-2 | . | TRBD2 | CASSLAGGASSTDTQYF | TGTGCCAGCAGCCTAGCGGGGGGGGCGTCTAGCACAGATACGCAGTATTTT
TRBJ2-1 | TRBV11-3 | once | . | CASSLSWGASYNEQFF | TGTGCCAGCAGCTTATCGTGGGGGGCCTCCTACAATGAGCAGTTCTTC
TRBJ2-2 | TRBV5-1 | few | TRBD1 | CASRQGDSGELFF | TGCGCCAGCAGACAGGGGGATTCCGGGGAGCTGTTTTTT
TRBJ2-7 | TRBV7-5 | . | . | CARSPSGLPEGEQYF | TGTGCCAGAAGCCCGTCGGGACTCCCCGAGGGGGAGCAGTACTTC
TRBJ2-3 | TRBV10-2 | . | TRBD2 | CASSEGLAGGTDTQYF | TGCGCCAGCAGTGAAGGTCTAGCGGGAGGCACAGATACGCAGTATTTT
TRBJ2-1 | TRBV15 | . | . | CATSRGRGFGEQFF | TGTGCCACCAGCAGAGGACGGGGGTTTGGTGAGCAGTTCTTC
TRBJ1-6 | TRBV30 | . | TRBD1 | CAPERTGFNSPLHF | TGTGCCCCGGAACGGACAGGGTTTAATTCACCCCTCCACTTT
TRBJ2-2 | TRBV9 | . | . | CASSVDVRGRKGELFF | TGTGCCAGCAGCGTAGATGTACGGGGACGGAAAGGGGAGCTGTTTTTT
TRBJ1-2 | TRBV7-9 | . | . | CASSSDGNYGYTF | TGTGCCAGCAGCTCAGACGGAAACTATGGCTACACCTTC
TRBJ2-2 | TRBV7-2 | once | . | CASSPRGGAFYDTGELFF | TGTGCCAGCAGCCCAAGGGGGGGAGCGTTCTACGACACCGGGGAGCTGTTTTTT
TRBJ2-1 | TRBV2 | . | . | CASKKAAHNEQFF | TGTGCCAGCAAAAAAGCGGCCCACAATGAGCAGTTCTTC